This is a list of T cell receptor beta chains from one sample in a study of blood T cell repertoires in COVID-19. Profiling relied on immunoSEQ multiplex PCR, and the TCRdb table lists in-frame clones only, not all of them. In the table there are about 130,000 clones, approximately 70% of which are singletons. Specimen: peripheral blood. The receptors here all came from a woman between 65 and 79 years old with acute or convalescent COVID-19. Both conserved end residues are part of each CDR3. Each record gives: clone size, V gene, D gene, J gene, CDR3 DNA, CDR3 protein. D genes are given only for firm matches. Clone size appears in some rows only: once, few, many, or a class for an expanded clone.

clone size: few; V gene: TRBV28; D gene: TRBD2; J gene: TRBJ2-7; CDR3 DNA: TGTGCCAGCAGGGGGGGGGTCCGCTACGAGCAGTACTTC; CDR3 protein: CASRGGVRYEQYF
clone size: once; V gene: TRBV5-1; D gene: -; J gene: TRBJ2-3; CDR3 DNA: TGCGCCAGCAGCTTGGAACAGGCAGGCACAGATACGCAGTATTTT; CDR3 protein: CASSLEQAGTDTQYF
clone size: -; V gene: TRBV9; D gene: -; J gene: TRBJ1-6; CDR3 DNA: TGTGCCAGCAGCGCGGACAGTAATTCACCCCTCCACTTT; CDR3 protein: CASSADSNSPLHF
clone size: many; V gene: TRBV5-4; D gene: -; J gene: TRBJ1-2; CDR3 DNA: TGTGCCAGCAGCCCGACGGGGAACTATGGCTACACCTTC; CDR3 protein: CASSPTGNYGYTF
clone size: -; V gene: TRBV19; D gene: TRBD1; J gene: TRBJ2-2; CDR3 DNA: TGTGCCAGTAGTCGGACAGGGACCAACACCGGGGAGCTGTTTTTT; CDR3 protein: CASSRTGTNTGELFF
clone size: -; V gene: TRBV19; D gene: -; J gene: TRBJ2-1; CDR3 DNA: TGTGCCAGTAGTATGGTTTCAGGGGCCTACAATGAGCAGTTCTTC; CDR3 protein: CASSMVSGAYNEQFF
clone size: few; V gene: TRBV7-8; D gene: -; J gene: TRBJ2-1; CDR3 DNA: TGTGCCAGCAGCTCCTTAGCGGAATCCTCCTACAATGAGCAGTTCTTC; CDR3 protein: CASSSLAESSYNEQFF
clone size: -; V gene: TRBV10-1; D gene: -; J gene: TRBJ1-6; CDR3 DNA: TGCGCCAGCAGTGACGGTGATTCACCCCTCCACTTT; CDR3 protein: CASSDGDSPLHF
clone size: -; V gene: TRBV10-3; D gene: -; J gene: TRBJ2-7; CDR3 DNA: TGTGCCATCAGTTTAAGGCAGGGCGACGAGCAGTACTTC; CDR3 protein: CAISLRQGDEQYF
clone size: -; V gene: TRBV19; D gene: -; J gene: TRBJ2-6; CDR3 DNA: TGTGCCAGTAGTCTACAGAGCTCTGGGGCCAACGTCCTGACTTTC; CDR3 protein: CASSLQSSGANVLTF
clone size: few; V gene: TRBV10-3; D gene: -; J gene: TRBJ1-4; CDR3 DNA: TGTGCCACGGCCGGGACAATCGGGGGAGGGGAAAAACTGTTTTTT; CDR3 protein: CATAGTIGGGEKLFF
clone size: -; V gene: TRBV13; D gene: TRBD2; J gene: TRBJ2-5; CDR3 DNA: TGTGCCAGCAGCTTACTGACTAGCGGGGGCCAGTACCAAGAGACCCAGTACTTC; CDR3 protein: CASSLLTSGGQYQETQYF
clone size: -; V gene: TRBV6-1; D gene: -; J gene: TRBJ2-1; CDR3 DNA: TGTGCCAGCAGTGAAGTCCCGGGACTTACGTACAATGAGCAGTTCTTC; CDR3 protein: CASSEVPGLTYNEQFF
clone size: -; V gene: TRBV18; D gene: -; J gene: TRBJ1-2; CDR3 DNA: TGTGCCAGCTCAGATCAGGAGGGCGGCTACACCTTC; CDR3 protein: CASSDQEGGYTF
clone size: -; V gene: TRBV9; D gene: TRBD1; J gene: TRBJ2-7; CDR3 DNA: TGTGCCAGCAGCCCCCAACTGGGGGACAGCCGCTACGAGCAGTACTTC; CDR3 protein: CASSPQLGDSRYEQYF
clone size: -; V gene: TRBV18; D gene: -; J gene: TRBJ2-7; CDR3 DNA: TGTGCCAGCTCACCCACCAGATCTGTCTCCTACGAGCAGTACTTC; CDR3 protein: CASSPTRSVSYEQYF
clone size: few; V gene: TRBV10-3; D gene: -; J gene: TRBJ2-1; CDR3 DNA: TGTGCCATCAGTGAGGGCGGCTCCTACAATGAGCAGTTCTTC; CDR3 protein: CAISEGGSYNEQFF
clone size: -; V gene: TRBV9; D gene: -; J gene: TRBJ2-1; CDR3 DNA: TGTGCCAGCAGCGGGAGCAGGGGCTGGGGTGAGCAGTTCTTC; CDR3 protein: CASSGSRGWGEQFF
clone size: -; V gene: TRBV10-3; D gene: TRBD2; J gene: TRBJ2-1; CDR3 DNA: TGTGCCATCAGTGTGGGTCTTAGCGGGAGTGGGGACAATGAGCAGTTCTTC; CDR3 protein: CAISVGLSGSGDNEQFF
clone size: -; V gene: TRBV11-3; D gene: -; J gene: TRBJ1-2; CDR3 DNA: TGTGCCAGCAGCCCGAATCTACAGGGTTTTTATGGCTACACCTTC; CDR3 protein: CASSPNLQGFYGYTF
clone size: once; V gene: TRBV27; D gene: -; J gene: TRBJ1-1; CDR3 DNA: TGTGCCAGCAGACTCAGGGCGAACACTGAAGCTTTCTTT; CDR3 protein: CASRLRANTEAFF
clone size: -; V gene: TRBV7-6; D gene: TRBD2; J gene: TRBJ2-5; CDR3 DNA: TGTGCCAGCAGCCTAGCGGGGGGGCTAGGGGAGACCCAGTACTTC; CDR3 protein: CASSLAGGLGETQYF
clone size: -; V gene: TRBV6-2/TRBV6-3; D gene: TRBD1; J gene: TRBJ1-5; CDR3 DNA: TGTGCCAGCAGTGACAGGGCTAGCCAGCCCCAGCATTTT; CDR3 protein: CASSDRASQPQHF
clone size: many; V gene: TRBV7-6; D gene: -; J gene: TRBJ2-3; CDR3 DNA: TGTGCCAGCAGCTTAACCCAGGGCGCAGATACGCAGTATTTT; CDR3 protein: CASSLTQGADTQYF
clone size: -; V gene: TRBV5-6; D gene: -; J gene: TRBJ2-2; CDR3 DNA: TGTGCCAGCAGCTTGGTCGCGAGGGAACGCACCGGGGAGCTGTTTTTT; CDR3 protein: CASSLVARERTGELFF
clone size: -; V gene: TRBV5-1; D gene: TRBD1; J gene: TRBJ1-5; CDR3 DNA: TGCGCCAGCAGCTTGGGTGCCGGACAGGGAGATCAGCCCCAGCATTTT; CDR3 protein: CASSLGAGQGDQPQHF
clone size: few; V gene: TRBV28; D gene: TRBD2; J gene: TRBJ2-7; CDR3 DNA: TGTGCCAGCAGTTTGGCGACTAGCTCGTACTTC; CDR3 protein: CASSLATSSYF